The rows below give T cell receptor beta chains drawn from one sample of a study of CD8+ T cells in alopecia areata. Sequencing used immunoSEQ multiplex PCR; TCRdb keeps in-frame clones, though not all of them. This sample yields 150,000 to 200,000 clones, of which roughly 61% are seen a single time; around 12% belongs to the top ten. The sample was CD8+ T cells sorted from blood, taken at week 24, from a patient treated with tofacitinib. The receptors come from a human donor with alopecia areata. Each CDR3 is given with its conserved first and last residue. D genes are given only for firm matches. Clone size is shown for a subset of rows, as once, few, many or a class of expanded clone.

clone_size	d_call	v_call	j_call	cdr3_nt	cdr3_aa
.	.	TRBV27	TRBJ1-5	TGTGCCAGCAGTTCGAGACAAGTGGATCAGCCCCAGCATTTT	CASSSRQVDQPQHF
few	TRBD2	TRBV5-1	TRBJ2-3	TGCGCCAGCAGCAAGACTAGCGGGGATGCAGATACGCAGTATTTT	CASSKTSGDADTQYF
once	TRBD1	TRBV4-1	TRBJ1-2	TGCGCCAGCAGCCAAGGGACAGGGGCTCGCTACACCTTC	CASSQGTGARYTF
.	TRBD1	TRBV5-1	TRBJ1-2	TGCGCCAGCAGCTTGGCCAACGGCCCCCCCTTCAGGGGGGGACCTTATGGCTACACCTTC	CASSLANGPPFRGGPYGYTF
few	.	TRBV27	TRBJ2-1	TGTGCCAGCAGTTCCCAACGGGATTACAATGAGCAGTTCTTC	CASSSQRDYNEQFF
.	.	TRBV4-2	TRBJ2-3	TGTGCCAGCAGCCAGGAGCCCCCGCGGGATACGCAGTATTTT	CASSQEPPRDTQYF
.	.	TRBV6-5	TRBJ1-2	TGTGCCAGCATGCAGAGGGGGGGGCCTAACTATGGCTACACCTTC	CASMQRGGPNYGYTF
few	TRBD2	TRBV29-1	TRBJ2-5	TGCAGCGTTGTTCTGAGCGGGGGGCAAGAGACCCAGTACTTC	CSVVLSGGQETQYF
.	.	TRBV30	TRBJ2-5	TGTGCCTGGAGTGTTTGGGGTAGCGAGACCCAGTACTTC	CAWSVWGSETQYF
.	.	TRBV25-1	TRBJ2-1	TGTGCCAGTCAATACAATGAGCAGTTCTTC	CASQYNEQFF
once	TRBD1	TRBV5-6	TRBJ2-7	TGTGCCAGCAGCTCATTTTGGGACAGCCACTACGAGCAGTACTTC	CASSSFWDSHYEQYF
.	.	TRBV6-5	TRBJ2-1	TGTGCCAGCAGTTTTGGGGGGCCCAGTTACAATGAGCAGTTCTTC	CASSFGGPSYNEQFF
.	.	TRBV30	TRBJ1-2	TGTGCCTGCGGGACCGACGGGGGGTATGGCTACACCTTC	CACGTDGGYGYTF
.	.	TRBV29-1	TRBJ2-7	TGCAGCGTTGTCGAGGGAGGATACGAGCAGTACTTC	CSVVEGGYEQYF
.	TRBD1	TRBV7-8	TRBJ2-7	TGTGCCAGCAGCTCTCGGGACAGGGTCGAGCAGTACTTC	CASSSRDRVEQYF
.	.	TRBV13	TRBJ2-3	TGTGCCAGCAGCTTCGAACGCCGCACAGATACGCAGTATTTT	CASSFERRTDTQYF
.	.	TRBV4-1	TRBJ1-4	TGCGCCAGCAACCGCCACGAAGGTGGGGGTAATGAAAAACTGTTTTTT	CASNRHEGGGNEKLFF
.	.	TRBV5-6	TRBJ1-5	TGTGCCAGCAGCCAAGAAAATCAGCCCCAGCATTTT	CASSQENQPQHF
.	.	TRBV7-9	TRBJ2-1	TGTGCCAGCAGCTTAGGGAATGAGCAGTTCTTC	CASSLGNEQFF
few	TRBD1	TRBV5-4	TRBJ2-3	TGTGCCAGCAGCAGGACAGGGGGCGAGGGAGATACGCAGTATTTT	CASSRTGGEGDTQYF
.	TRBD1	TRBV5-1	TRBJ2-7	TGCGCCAGCAGAGCCGACAGGGGTGTTATATACGAGCAGTACTTC	CASRADRGVIYEQYF
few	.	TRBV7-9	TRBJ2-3	TGTGCCAGCAGCTTAGATCCGGGGGCTACCGCACGGGCAGATACGCAGTATTTT	CASSLDPGATARADTQYF
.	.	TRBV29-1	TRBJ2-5	TGCAGCGTTGAGGGCAGGGTTGGGACCCAGTACTTC	CSVEGRVGTQYF
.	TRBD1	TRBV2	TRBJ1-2	TGTGCCAGCAGTGAAGCCGGAGGGACAGGAGTTACTAACTATGGCTACACCTTC	CASSEAGGTGVTNYGYTF
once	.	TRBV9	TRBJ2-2	TGTGCCAGCAGTGGCGCGGAGCTGTTTTTT	CASSGAELFF
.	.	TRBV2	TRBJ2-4	TGTGCCAGCCAAGACGCAGGGAGCGCCAAAAACATTCAGTACTTC	CASQDAGSAKNIQYF
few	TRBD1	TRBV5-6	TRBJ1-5	TGTGCCAGCAGCCCCACAGGGGGCCATCAGCCCCAGCATTTT	CASSPTGGHQPQHF